This TCR beta chain emerged from a study of blood T cell repertoires in COVID-19. In the authors' methods: How many nucleated cells were present was estimated from reference gene primer amplification. Libraries were prepared by immunoSEQ multiplex PCR; TCRdb keeps only in-frame clonotypes and omits some of them. From that table come the V and J calls and clone size; the DNA was used to work out D and trimming. The data hold about 100,000 clones, with around 83% observed a single time. CDR1 is MNHEY, CDR2 SVGAGI, per germline. V was cut by 5 bases and J by 0 bases, with 7 bases left in between. The length of the CDR3 is 14 residues.

This sequence was found in a woman aged 70-85 years with acute or convalescent COVID-19. The sequencing input was peripheral blood. The chain has TRBV6-5 and TRBJ1-4; the D gene is possibly TRBD1 (6 bases). CDR3 amino acids: CASSPGATNEKLFF. Here the CDR3 DNA reads TGTGCCAGCAGTCCAGGGGCAACTAATGAAAAACTGTTTTTT.